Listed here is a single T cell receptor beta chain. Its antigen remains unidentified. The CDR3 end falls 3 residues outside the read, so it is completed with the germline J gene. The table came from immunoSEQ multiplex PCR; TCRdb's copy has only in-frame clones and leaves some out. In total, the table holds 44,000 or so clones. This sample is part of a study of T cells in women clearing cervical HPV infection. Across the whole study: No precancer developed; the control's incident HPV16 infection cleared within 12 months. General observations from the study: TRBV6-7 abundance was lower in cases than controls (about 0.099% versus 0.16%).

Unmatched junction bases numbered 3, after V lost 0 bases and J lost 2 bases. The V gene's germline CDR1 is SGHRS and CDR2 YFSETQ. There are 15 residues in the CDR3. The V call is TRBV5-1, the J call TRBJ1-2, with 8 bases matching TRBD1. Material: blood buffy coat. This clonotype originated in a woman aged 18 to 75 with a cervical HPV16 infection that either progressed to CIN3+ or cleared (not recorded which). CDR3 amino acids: CASSLGTGTNYGYTF. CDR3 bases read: TGCGCCAGCAGCTTGGGGACAGGGACGAACTATGGC.